This is a list of T cell receptor beta chains from one sample in a study of blood T cell repertoires in COVID-19. Only in-frame clones appear in the TCRdb table, and some are missing; sequencing was by immunoSEQ multiplex PCR. The repertoire holds approximately 380,000 clones, more than 75% seen once, with roughly 1.2% in the top ten. The sequenced sample was PBMCs or T cells enriched from blood (not recorded which). Receptor source: a woman between 18 and 29 years old who had recovered from COVID-19. Both conserved end residues are trimmed from each CDR3.

CDR3 length,V gene,CDR3 protein
12,TRBV19,ASSPDRGSSPLH
13,TRBV19,ASTRDRRRNYGYT
13,TRBV2,ASSEIAGASYEQY
13,TRBV5-6,ASSLAAGATGELF
13,TRBV2,ASRRNRASNQPQH
13,TRBV2,ASSVNGGARDTQY
13,TRBV6-5,ASSYHTGQKETQY
11,TRBV19,ASTRSWQHGYT
13,TRBV7-3,ASSLYGASYNEQF
11,TRBV30,AWSNRGGTEAF
11,TRBV7-3,ASSKGGGTEAF
13,TRBV9,ASSRTGDYNQPQH
13,TRBV7-9,ASSPRTGNSPGYT
12,TRBV28,ASTPDRVRTEAF